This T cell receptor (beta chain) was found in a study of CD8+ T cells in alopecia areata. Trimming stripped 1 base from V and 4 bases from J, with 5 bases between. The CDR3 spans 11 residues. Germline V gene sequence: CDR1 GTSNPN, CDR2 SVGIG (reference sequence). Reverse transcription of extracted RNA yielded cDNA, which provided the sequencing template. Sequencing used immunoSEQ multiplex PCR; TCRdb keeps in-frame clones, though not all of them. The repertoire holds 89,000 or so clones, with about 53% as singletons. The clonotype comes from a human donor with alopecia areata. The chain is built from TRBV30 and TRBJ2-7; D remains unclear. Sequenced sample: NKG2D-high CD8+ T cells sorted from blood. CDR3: CAWSGSYEQYF. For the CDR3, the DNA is TGTGCCTGGAGTGGAAGTTACGAGCAGTACTTC.